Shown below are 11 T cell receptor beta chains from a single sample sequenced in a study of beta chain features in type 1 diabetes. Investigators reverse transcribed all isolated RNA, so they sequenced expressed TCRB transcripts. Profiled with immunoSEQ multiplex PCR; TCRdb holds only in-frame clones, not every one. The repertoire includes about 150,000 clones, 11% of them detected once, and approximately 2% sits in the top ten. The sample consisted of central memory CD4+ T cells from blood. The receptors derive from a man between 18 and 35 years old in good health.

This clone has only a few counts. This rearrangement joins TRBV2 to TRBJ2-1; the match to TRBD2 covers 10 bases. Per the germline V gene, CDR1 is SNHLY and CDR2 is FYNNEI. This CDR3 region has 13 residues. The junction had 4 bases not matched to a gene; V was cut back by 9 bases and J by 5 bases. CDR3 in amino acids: CASGTSVHNEQFF. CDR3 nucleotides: TGTGCCAGTGGGACTAGCGTCCACAATGAGCAGTTCTTC. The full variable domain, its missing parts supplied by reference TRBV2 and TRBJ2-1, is EPEVTQTPSHQVTQMGQEVILRCVPISNHLYFYWYRQILGQKVEFLVSFYNNEISEKSEIFDDQFSVERPDGSNFTLKIRSTKLEDSAMYFCASGTSVHNEQFFGPGTRLTVL.

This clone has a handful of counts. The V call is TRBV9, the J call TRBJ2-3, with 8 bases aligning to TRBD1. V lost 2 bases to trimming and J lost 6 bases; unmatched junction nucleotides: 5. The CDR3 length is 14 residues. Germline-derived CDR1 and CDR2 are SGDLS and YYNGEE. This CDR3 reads CASSVFDRGDTQYF. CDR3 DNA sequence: TGTGCCAGCAGCGTTTTCGACAGGGGTGATACGCAGTATTTT.

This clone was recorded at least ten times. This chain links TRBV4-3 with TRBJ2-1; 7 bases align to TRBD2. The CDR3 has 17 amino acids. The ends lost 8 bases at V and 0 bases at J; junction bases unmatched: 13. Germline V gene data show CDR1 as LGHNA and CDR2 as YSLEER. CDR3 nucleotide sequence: TGCGCCAGCTTACCCGGGCTAGCGGATAGCTCCTACAATGAGCAGTTCTTC. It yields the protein CASLPGLADSSYNEQFF.

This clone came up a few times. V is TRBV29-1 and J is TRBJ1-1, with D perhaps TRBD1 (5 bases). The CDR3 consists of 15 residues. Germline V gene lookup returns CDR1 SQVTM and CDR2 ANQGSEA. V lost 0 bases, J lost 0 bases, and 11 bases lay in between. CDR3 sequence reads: CSVEDGRGLNTEAFF. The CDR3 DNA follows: TGCAGCGTTGAAGATGGACGGGGCCTGAACACTGAAGCTTTCTTT. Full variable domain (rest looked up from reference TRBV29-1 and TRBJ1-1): SAVISQKPSRDICQRGTSLTIQCQVDSQVTMMFWYRQQPGQSLTLIATANQGSEATYESGFVIDKFPISRPNLTFSTLTVSNMSPEDSSIYLCSVEDGRGLNTEAFFGQGTRLTVV.

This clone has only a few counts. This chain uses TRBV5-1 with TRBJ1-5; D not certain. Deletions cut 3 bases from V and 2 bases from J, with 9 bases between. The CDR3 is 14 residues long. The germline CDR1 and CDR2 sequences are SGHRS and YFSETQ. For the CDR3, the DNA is TGCGCCAGCAGCTCGACTGGTGGCAATCAGCCCCAGCATTTT. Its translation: CASSSTGGNQPQHF.

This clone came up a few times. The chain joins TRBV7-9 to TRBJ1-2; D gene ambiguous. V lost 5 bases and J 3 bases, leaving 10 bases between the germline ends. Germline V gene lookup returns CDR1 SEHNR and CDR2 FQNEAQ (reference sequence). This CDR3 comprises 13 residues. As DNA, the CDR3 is TGTGCCAGCAGCACCACTGGGGACTATGGCTACACCTTC. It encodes CASSTTGDYGYTF.

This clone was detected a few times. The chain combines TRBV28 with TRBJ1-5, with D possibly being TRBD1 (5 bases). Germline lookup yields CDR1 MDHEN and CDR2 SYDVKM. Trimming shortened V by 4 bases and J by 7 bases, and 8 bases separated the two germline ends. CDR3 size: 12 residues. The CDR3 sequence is CASSSGPQPQHF. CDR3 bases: TGTGCCAGCAGTTCGGGGCCACAGCCCCAGCATTTT.

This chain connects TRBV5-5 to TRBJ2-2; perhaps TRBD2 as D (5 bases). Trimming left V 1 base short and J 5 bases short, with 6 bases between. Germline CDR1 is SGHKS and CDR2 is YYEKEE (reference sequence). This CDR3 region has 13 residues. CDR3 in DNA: TGTGCCAGCAGCTTGAGGGAGACCGGGGAGCTGTTTTTT. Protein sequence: CASSLRETGELFF.

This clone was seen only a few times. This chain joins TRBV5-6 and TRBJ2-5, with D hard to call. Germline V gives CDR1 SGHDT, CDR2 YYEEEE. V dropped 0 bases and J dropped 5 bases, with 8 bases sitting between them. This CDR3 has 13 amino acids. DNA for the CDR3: TGTGCCAGCAGCTTGGGGTTTGGTGAGACCCAGTACTTC. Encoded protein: CASSLGFGETQYF.

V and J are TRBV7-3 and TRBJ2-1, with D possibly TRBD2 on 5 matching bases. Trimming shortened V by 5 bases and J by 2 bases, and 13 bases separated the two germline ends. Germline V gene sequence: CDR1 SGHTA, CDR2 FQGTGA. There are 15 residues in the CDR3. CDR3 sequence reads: CASSAWESTYNEQFF. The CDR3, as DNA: TGTGCCAGCAGCGCCTGGGAGTCCACCTACAATGAGCAGTTCTTC.

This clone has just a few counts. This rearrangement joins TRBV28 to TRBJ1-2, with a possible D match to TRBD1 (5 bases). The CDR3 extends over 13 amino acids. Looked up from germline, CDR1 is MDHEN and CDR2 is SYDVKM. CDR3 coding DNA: TGTGTGACTCGACAGAACATTAACTATGGCTACACCTTC. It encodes CVTRQNINYGYTF.